What follows describes a single T cell receptor beta chain. Clones were read by immunoSEQ multiplex PCR, and TCRdb kept only the in-frame ones, dropping some. Seen here are 350,000 to 450,000 clones, under 90% observed once, and the top ten hold 1.5% to 2%. This CDR3 contains 15 residues. CDR1 is MNHEY and CDR2 is SVGEGT in the germline V gene. V was trimmed by 2 bases and J by 5 bases, leaving 15 bases between them. The sample is drawn from a study of blood T cell repertoires in COVID-19. The TCR was taken from a woman aged 30 to 39 who had recovered from COVID-19. This rearrangement joins TRBV6-2 or TRBV6-3 to TRBJ1-1; possibly TRBD1 for D (6 bases). The sequencing sample was made of PBMCs or T cells enriched from blood (not recorded which). This CDR3 is CASSYTGGGETEAFF. In DNA form, the CDR3 reads TGTGCCAGCAGTTACACGGGAGGGGGTGAGACTGAAGCTTTCTTT.